The clone carrying this T cell receptor beta chain showed up just a few times. This sample was taken from a study of early T cells in non-severe SARS-CoV-2 infection. At the level of the study: Chains were unpaired, as sequencing was done on bulk RNA from unsorted whole blood.

The germline V and J ends were trimmed by 2 bases and 3 bases, with 10 bases remaining between them. In germline, CDR1 is SGHAT, CDR2 FQNNGV. This CDR3 is 14 amino acids long. TCRdb re-derived calls from the 5' RACE reads in MiXCR, one entry per CDR3 protein. The table records 60,000 to 65,000 distinct CDR3 sequences, approximately 9% of them present only once. Material: whole blood. The J gene is TRBJ1-1, the V gene TRBV11-2, with TRBD1 as a possible D gene (6 bases). The source is an adult who was a healthcare worker with PCR-confirmed SARS-CoV-2 infection or an uninfected control (not recorded which). In nucleotides, the CDR3 is TGTGCCAGCAGCTTATTTACAGGGTACACTGAAGCTTTCTTT. Its protein is CASSLFTGYTEAFF.